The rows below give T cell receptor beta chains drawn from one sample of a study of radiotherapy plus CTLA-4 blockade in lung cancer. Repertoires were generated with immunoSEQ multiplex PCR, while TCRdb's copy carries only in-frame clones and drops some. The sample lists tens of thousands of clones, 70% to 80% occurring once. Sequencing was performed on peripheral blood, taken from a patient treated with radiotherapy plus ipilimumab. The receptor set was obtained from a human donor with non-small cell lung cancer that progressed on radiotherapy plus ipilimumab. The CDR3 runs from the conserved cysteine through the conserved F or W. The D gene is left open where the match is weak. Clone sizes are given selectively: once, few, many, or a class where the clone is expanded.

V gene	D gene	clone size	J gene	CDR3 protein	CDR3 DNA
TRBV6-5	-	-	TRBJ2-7	CASSYSPVSFEQYF	TGTGCCAGCAGTTACTCACCGGTTTCGTTCGAGCAGTACTTC
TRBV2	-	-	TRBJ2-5	CATGGRTQETQYF	TGTGCCACCGGCGGGCGGACCCAAGAGACCCAGTACTTC
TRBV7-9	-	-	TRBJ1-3	CASSSDSPIYF	TGTGCCAGCAGCTCGGACTCCCCCATATATTTT
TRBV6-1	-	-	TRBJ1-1	CASIVVGWDTEAFF	TGTGCCAGCATCGTAGTGGGCTGGGACACTGAAGCTTTCTTT
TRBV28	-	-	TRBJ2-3	CASSFSGQAYAQYF	TGTGCCAGCAGTTTCTCGGGCCAGGCATATGCGCAGTATTTT
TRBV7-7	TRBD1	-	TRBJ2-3	CASSLGTGSDTQYF	TGTGCTAGCAGCTTAGGGACAGGGTCAGATACGCAGTATTTT
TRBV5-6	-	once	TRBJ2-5	CASGLDFQETQYF	TGTGCCAGCGGATTAGACTTCCAAGAGACCCAGTACTTC
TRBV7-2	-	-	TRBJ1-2	CASSSEVGDGKTYGYTF	TGTGCCAGCAGCTCTGAGGTCGGAGACGGAAAGACCTATGGCTACACCTTC
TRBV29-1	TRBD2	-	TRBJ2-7	CSVAGTSAYEQYF	TGCAGCGTTGCCGGGACTAGTGCCTACGAGCAGTACTTC
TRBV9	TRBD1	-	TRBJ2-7	CASSVEGGATSYEQYF	TGTGCCAGCAGCGTTGAAGGGGGCGCAACCTCCTACGAGCAGTACTTC
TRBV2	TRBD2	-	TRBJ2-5	CASSAERGGETQYF	TGTGCCAGCAGTGCGGAGCGGGGGGGGGAGACCCAGTACTTC
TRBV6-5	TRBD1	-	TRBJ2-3	CASSSHRGRRTDTQYF	TGTGCCAGCAGTTCGCACAGGGGCCGCCGCACAGATACGCAGTATTTT
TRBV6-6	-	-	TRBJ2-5	CASSPWGSPQETQYF	TGTGCCAGCAGTCCGTGGGGCAGCCCCCAAGAGACCCAGTACTTC
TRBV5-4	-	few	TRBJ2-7	CASSFPGPYEQYF	TGTGCCAGCAGCTTCCCAGGGCCCTACGAGCAGTACTTC
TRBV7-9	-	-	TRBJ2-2	CASSPEDPAANTGELFF	TGTGCCAGCAGCCCCGAGGACCCCGCGGCGAACACCGGGGAGCTGTTTTTT
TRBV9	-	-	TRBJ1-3	CASSPRGDAGNTIYF	TGTGCCAGCAGCCCCCGAGGGGACGCTGGAAACACCATATATTTT
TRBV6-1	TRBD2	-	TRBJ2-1	CASSKGLAGVGEQFF	TGTGCCAGCAGTAAGGGACTAGCGGGAGTAGGTGAGCAGTTCTTC
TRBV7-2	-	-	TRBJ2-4	CASSPPGGVPKNIQYF	TGTGCCAGCAGCCCACCCGGGGGAGTTCCCAAAAACATTCAGTACTTC
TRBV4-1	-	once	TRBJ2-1	CASSQENYNEQFF	TGCGCCAGCAGCCAAGAGAACTACAATGAGCAGTTCTTC
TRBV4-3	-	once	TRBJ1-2	CASSQAGRPWNGYTF	TGCGCCAGCAGCCAGGCGGGACGGCCATGGAATGGCTACACCTTC
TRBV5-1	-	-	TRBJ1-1	CASSTDHSEAFF	TGCGCCAGCAGCACCGACCATAGTGAAGCTTTCTTT
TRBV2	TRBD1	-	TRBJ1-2	CASMEQGSPSNYGYTF	TGTGCCAGCATGGAACAGGGGTCCCCCTCTAACTATGGCTACACCTTC
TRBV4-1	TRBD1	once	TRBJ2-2	CASSQDPGGATGELFF	TGCGCCAGCAGCCAAGATCCAGGGGGCGCGACCGGGGAGCTGTTTTTT
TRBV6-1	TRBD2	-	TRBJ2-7	CASSEMGGLAGGYEQYF	TGTGCCAGCAGTGAAATGGGGGGACTAGCGGGAGGCTACGAGCAGTACTTC
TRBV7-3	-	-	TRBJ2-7	CASSSETGAAEQYF	TGTGCCAGCAGCTCCGAGACAGGAGCTGCCGAGCAGTACTTC
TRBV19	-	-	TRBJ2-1	CASGLYNEQFF	TGTGCCAGTGGGCTCTACAATGAGCAGTTCTTC
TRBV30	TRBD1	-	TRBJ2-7	CAWTDRGTPYEQYF	TGTGCCTGGACCGACAGGGGAACCCCCTACGAGCAGTACTTC
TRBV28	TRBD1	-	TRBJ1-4	CASSLDGDRAEKLFF	TGTGCCAGCAGTTTGGATGGAGACAGGGCTGAAAAACTGTTTTTT
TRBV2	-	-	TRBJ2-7	CASSGPAAGAQYEQYF	TGTGCCAGCAGTGGCCCCGCCGCGGGGGCCCAGTACGAGCAGTACTTC
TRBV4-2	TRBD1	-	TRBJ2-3	CASSRDRGVTDTQYF	TGTGCCAGCAGCCGGGACAGGGGTGTGACAGATACGCAGTATTTT
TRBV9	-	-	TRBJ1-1	CASSVGRGEAFF	TGTGCCAGCAGCGTAGGACGGGGTGAAGCTTTCTTT
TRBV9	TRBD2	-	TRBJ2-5	CASSAQSGGYQETQYF	TGTGCCAGCAGCGCCCAGAGCGGGGGGTACCAAGAGACCCAGTACTTC
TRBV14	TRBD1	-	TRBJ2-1	CASSPLGTGRRDEQFF	TGTGCCAGCAGCCCTCTGGGGACAGGGCGGAGGGATGAGCAGTTCTTC
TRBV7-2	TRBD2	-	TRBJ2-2	CASNRGGIDTGELFF	TGTGCCAGCAATCGCGGGGGGATTGACACCGGGGAGCTGTTTTTT
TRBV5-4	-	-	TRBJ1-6	CASSSLNSPLHF	TGTGCCAGCAGCTCGTTAAATTCACCCCTCCACTTT
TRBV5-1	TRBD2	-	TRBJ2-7	CASRSTSGSTYEQYF	TGCGCCAGTCGATCCACTAGCGGATCAACCTACGAGCAGTACTTC